This T cell receptor beta chain was identified during a study of spatial heterogeneity in lung cancer. Background on the study: The mean occurrence of each unique TCR and UMI combination in raw reads exceeded 9.5.

This clonotype was seen ten or more times. Described time point: sample taken at primary tumor resection. Patients with untreated early-stage non-small cell lung cancer, numbering approximately 79, were the donors. Sequencing of whole RNA from tumor, nontumor lung or frozen PBMC involved no sorting. Looked up from germline, CDR1 is SEHNR and CDR2 is FQNEAQ (reference sequence). The CDR3 contains 15 residues. Trimming took off 2 bases at V and 6 bases at J, with 11 bases between the two ends. TCRdb processed the 5' RACE reads anew with MiXCR; each CDR3 protein has one entry. The sample contains 6,000 to 8,000 distinct CDR3 sequences, 9.7% of which appear only once.

The TCR comes from a male donor with early-stage non-small cell lung cancer. The chain combines TRBV7-9 with TRBJ1-6; D possibly corresponds to TRBD1 (5 bases). The sample here was normal lung tissue next to the tumor, taken at surgery. CDR3 bases: TGTGCCAGCAGCTTAATTGGGGGGAGTAATTCACCCCTCCACTTT. This codes for CASSLIGGSNSPLHF.